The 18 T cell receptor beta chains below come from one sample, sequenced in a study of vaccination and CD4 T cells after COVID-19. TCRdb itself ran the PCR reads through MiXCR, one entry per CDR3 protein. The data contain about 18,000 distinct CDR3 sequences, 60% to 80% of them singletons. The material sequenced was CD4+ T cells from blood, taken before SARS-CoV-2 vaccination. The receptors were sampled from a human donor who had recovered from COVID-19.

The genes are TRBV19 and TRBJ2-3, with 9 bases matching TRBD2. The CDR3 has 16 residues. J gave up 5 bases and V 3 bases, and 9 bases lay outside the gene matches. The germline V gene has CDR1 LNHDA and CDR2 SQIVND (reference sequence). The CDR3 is CASSISGGRGGDTQYF. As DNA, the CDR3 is TGTGCCAGTAGTATCAGTGGCGGGAGGGGCGGAGATACGCAGTATTTT.

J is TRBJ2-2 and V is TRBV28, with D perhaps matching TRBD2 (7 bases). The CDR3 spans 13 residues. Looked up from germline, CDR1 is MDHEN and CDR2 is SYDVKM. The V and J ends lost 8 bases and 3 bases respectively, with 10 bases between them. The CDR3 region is CASGGGYTGELFF. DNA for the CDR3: TGTGCCAGCGGCGGGGGCTACACCGGGGAGCTGTTTTTT.

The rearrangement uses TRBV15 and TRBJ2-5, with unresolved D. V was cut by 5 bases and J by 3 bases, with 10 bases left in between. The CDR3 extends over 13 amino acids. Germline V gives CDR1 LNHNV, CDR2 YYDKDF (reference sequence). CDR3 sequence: CATSAMMEETQYF. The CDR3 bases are TGTGCCACCAGCGCCATGATGGAAGAGACCCAGTACTTC.

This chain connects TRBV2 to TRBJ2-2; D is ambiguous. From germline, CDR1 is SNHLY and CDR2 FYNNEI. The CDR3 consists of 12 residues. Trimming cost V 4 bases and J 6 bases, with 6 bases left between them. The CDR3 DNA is TGTGCCAGCAGTGTCGAGGCCGGGGAGCTGTTTTTT. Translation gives CASSVEAGELFF.

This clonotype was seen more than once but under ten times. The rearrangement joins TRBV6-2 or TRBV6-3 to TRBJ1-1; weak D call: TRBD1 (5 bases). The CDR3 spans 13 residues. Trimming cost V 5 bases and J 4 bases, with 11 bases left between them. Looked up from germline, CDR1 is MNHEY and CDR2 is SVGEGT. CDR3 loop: CASSILGATEAFF. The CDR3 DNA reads TGTGCCAGCAGTATACTTGGGGCCACTGAAGCTTTCTTT.

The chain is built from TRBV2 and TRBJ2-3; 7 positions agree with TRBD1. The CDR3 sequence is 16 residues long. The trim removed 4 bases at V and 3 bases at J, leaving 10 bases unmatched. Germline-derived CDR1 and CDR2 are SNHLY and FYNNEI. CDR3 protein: CASSGSWTGWTDTQYF. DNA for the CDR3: TGTGCCAGCAGTGGGTCCTGGACAGGTTGGACAGATACGCAGTATTTT.

CDR3 in DNA: TGTGCCAGTAGTATAACAGGATCCTACGAGCAGTACTTC. This sequence encodes CASSITGSYEQYF. This chain joins TRBV19 and TRBJ2-7; D perhaps matches TRBD1 (5 bases). The V end lost 2 bases, the J end lost 1 base, and 6 bases lay between the germline ends. Looked up from germline, CDR1 is LNHDA and CDR2 is SQIVND (reference sequence). This CDR3 comprises 13 residues.

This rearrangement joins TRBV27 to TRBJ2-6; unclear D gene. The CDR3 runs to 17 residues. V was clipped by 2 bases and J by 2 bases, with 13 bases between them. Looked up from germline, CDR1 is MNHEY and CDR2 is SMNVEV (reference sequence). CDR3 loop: CASSLIGINAGANVLTF. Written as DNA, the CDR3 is TGTGCCAGCAGTTTAATCGGCATTAACGCTGGGGCCAACGTCCTGACTTTC.

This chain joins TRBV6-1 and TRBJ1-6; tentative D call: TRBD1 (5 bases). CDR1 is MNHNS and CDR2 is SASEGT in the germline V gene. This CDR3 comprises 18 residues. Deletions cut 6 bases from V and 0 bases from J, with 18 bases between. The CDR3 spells CASSPRGDGSSYNSPLHF. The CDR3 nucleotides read TGTGCCAGCAGCCCTAGAGGGGACGGGAGCTCCTATAATTCACCCCTCCACTTT.

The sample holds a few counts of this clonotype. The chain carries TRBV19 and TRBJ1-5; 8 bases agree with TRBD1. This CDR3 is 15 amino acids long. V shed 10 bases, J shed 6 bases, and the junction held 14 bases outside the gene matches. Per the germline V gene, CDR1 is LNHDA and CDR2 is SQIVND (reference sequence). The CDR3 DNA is TGTGCCACCGCAAGGGGTCAGGGGGCTATTCAGCCCCAGCATTTT. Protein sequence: CATARGQGAIQPQHF.

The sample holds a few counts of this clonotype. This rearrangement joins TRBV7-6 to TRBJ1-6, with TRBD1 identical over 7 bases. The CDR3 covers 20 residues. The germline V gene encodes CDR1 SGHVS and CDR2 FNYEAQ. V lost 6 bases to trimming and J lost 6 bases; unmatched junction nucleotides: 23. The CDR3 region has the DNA TGTGCCAGCAGTAATGCACTTTGGGCAGGGGGTCCGTTGGGTAATTCACCCCTCCACTTT. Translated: CASSNALWAGGPLGNSPLHF.

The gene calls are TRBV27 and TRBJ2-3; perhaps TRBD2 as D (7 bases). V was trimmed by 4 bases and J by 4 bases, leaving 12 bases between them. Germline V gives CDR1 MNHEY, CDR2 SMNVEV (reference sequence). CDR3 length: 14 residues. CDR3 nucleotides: TGTGCCAGCAGTTGGGGGAGGGGGGCAGATACGCAGTATTTT. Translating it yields CASSWGRGADTQYF.

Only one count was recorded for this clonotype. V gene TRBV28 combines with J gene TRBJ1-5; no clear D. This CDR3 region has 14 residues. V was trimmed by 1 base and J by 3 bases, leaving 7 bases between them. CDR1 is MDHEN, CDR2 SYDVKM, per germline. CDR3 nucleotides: TGTGCCAGCAGTTTATCAACAGTCAATCAGCCCCAGCATTTT. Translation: CASSLSTVNQPQHF.

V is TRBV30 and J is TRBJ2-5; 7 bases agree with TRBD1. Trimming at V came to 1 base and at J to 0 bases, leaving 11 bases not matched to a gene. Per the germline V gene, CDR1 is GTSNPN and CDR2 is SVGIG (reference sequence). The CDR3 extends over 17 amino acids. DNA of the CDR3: TGTGCCTGGAGTGCGCCCCGGGACAGAGTTTACCAAGAGACCCAGTACTTC. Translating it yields CAWSAPRDRVYQETQYF. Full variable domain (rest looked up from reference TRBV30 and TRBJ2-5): SQTIHQWPATLVQPVGSPLSLECTVEGTSNPNLYWYRQAAGRGLQLLFYSVGIGQISSEVPQNLSASRPQDRQFILSSKKLLLSDSGFYLCAWSAPRDRVYQETQYFGPGTRLLVL.

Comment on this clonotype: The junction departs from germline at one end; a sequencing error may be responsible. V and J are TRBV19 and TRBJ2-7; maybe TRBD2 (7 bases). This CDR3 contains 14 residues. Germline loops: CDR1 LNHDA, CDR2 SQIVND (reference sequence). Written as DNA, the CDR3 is TGTGCCAGCAGTACGAGGGGGGGGTCATACGAGCAGTACTTC. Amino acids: CASSTRGGSYEQYF.

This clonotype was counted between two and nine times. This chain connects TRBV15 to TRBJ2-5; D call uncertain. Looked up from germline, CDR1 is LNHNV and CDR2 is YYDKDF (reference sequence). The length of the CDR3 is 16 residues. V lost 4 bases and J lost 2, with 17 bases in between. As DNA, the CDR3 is TGTGCCACCAGCACCCGAACTGGGCGAACACAAGAGACCCAGTACTTC. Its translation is CATSTRTGRTQETQYF.

CDR3 DNA sequence: TGTGCCAGCAGTGAACAGCTCCAGAGCACAGATACGCAGTATTTT. It encodes CASSEQLQSTDTQYF. The J gene is TRBJ2-3, the V gene TRBV6-1; no reliable D call. The CDR3 is 15 residues long. Per the germline V gene, CDR1 is MNHNS and CDR2 is SASEGT. V was shortened by 2 bases and J by 0 bases, with 9 bases between the two germline ends.

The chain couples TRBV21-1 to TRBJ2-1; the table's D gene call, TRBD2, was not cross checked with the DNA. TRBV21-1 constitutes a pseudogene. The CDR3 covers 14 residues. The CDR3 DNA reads TGTGCCAGCGGCGGAGGGAGAGGATACAATGAGCAGTTCTTC. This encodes CASGGGRGYNEQFF.